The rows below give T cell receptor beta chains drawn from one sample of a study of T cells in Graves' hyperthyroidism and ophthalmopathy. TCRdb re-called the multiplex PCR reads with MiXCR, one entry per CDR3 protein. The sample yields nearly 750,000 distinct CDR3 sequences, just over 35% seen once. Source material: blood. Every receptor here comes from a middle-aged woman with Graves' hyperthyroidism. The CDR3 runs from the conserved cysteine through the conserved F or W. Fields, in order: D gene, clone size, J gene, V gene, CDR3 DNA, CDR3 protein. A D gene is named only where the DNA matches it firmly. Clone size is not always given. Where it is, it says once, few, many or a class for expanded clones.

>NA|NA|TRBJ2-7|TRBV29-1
TGCAGCGTCGAAGAGGACCGCTACGAGCAGTGCTTC
CSVEEDRYEQCF
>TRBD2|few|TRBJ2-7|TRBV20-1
TGCAGTGCTATGGGGCTAGCGGGGGCCGTTCGGTACTTC
CSAMGLAGAVRYF
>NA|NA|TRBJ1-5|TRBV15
TGTGCCACCAGCAGAGGGGTCTATCAGCCCCAGCATTTT
CATSRGVYQPQHF
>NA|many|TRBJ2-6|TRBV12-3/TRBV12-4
TGTGCCAGCAGTCCACGGCCCTCTGGGGCCAACGTCCTGACTTTC
CASSPRPSGANVLTF
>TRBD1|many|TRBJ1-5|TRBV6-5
TGTGCCAGCAACCCCCGGGACAGGGGGAATCAGCCCCAGCATTTT
CASNPRDRGNQPQHF
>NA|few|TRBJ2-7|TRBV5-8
TGTGCCAGCAGCTTGGGAAGGGCAGTCCCCTACGAGCAGTACTTC
CASSLGRAVPYEQYF
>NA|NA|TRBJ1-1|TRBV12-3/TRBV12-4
TGTGCCAGCAGCACCCTTAAGGCTTTCTTT
CASSTLKAFF
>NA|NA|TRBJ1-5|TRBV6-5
TGTGCCAGCAGTGAAGGGGGGTGGGATCAGCCCCAGCATTTT
CASSEGGWDQPQHF
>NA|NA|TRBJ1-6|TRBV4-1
TGCGCCAGCAGCCACGAACCAGGGGCCAATTCACCCCTCCACTTT
CASSHEPGANSPLHF
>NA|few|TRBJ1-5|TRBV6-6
TGTGCCACCGTCCGGGACACCAATCAGCCCCAGCATTTT
CATVRDTNQPQHF
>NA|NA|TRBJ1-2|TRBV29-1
TGCAGCGTAGGATCGCGGGTAGACTATGGCTACACCTTC
CSVGSRVDYGYTF
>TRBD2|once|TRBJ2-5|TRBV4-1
TGCGCCGGCAGCCCTGGGACTAGCGCGGAGACCCAGTACTTC
CAGSPGTSAETQYF
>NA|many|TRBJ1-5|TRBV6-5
TGTGCCAGCAGTTCGGCGGCTGGACAGCCCCAGCATTTT
CASSSAAGQPQHF
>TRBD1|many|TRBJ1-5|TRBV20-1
TGCAGTGCTAGAGATACGAAAGGGGGCGGCAATCAGCCCCAGCATTTT
CSARDTKGGGNQPQHF
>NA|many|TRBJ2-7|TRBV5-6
TGTGCCAGCAGCTATCTCCCGGGACAATCCGCCGAGCAGTACTTC
CASSYLPGQSAEQYF
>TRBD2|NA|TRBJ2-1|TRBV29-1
TGCAGCGCTGATGGGGTCGGGACTAGCCCGTTCTTC
CSADGVGTSPFF
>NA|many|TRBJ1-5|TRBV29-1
TGCAGCGTTAACACAAGGGACCCCGGTGGGCAGCCCCAGCATTTT
CSVNTRDPGGQPQHF
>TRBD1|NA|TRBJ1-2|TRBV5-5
TGCGCCAGCAGTTGGACAGGGGGGGCTAACTATGGCTACACCTTC
CASSWTGGANYGYTF
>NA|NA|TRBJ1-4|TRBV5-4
TGCGCCAGCAGCCAAGATTGGGCCAGCCATAATGAAAAACTGTTTTTT
CASSQDWASHNEKLFF
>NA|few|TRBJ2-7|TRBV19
TGTGCCAGTAGTATCCTTCGTTTGGGAAGATACGAGCAGTACTTC
CASSILRLGRYEQYF
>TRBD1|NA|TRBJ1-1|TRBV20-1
TGCAGTGCTAGGGGGGGGACAGGGACCCCTGAAGCTTTCTTT
CSARGGTGTPEAFF
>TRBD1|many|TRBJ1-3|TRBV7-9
TGTGCCAGCAGCTTAATCGCAGGGGGTAGGGTCTCTGGAAACACCATATATTTT
CASSLIAGGRVSGNTIYF
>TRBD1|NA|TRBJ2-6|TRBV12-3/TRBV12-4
TGTGCCAGCAGCCGGGACAGGGGCTCTGGGGCCAACGTCCTGACTTTC
CASSRDRGSGANVLTF
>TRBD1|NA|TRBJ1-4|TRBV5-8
TGTGCCAGCAGCTCCGGACAGGGCGTTCTAGAAAAACTGTTTTTT
CASSSGQGVLEKLFF
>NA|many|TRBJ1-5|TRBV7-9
TGTGCCAGCAGCTTTCAGGGACCGAGTCAGCCCCAGCATTTT
CASSFQGPSQPQHF
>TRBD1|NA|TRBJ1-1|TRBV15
TGTGCCACCAGCAGAGTGAATTCCGGAGGGACAGCCGGAAAGAACACTGAAGCTTTCTTT
CATSRVNSGGTAGKNTEAFF
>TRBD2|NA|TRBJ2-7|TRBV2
TGTGCCAGCAGTGCTAGAGGGGCTAGCGGGAGTTACGAGCAGTACTTC
CASSARGASGSYEQYF
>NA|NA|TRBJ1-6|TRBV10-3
TGTGCCATCAGTGAGGGAGCAGCATATAATTCACCCCTCCACTTT
CAISEGAAYNSPLHF